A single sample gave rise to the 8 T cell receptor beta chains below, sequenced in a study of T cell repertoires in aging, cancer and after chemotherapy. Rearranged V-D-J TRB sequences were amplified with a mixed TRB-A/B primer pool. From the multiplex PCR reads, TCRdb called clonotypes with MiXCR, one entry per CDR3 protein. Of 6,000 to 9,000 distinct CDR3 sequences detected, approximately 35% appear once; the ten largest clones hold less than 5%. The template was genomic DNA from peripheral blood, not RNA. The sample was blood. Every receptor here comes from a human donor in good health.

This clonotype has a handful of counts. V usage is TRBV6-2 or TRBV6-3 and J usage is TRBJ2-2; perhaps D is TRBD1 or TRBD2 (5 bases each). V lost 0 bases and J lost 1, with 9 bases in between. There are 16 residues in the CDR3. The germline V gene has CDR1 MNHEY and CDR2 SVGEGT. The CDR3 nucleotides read TGTGCCAGCAGTTACTCGGGACCACAGAACACCGGGGAGCTGTTTTTT. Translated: CASSYSGPQNTGELFF.

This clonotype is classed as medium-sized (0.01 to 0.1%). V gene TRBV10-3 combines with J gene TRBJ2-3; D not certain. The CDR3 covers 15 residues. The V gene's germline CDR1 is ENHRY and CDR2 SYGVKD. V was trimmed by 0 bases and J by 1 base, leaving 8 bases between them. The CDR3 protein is CAISESRSGTDTQYF. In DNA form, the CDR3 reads TGTGCCATCAGTGAGTCGCGATCGGGCACAGATACGCAGTATTTT.

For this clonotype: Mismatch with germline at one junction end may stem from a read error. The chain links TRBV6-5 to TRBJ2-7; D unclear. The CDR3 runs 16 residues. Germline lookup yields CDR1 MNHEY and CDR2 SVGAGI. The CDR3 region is CDSSPDGGYPSYEQYF. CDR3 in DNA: TGTGACAGCAGCCCCGATGGCGGCTACCCTTCCTACGAGCAGTACTTC.

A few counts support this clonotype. CDR3 amino acids: CASSLSDNYEQYF. The CDR3, as DNA: TGTGCCAGCAGTCTCTCGGACAACTACGAGCAGTACTTC. This chain connects TRBV27 to TRBJ2-7; D might be TRBD1 (5 bases). The CDR3 is 13 residues long. Germline-derived CDR1 and CDR2 are MNHEY and SMNVEV (reference sequence). V lost 5 bases and J 3 bases, leaving 11 bases between the germline ends.

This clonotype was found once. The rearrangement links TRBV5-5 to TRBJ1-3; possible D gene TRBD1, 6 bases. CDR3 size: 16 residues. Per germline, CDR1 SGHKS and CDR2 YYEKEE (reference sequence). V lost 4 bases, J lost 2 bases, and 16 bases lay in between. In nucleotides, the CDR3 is TGTGCCAGCAGCCGATTCCGGGGGGCTACTGGAAACACCATATATTTT. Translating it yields CASSRFRGATGNTIYF. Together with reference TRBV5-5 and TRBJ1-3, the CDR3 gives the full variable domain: DAGVTQSPTHLIKTRGQQVTLRCSPISGHKSVSWYQQVLGQGPQFIFQYYEKEERGRGNFPDRFSARQFPNYSSELNVNALLLGDSALYLCASSRFRGATGNTIYFGEGSWLTVV.

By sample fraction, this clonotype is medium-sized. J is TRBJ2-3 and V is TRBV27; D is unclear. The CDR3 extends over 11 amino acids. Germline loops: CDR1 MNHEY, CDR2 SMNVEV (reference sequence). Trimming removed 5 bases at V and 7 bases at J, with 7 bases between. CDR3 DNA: TGTGCCAGCAGTACCCTCCATACGCAGTATTTT. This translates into CASSTLHTQYF.

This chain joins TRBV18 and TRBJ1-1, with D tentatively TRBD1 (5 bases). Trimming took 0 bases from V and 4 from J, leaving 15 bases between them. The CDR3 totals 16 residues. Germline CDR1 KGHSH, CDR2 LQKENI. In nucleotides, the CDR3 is TGTGCCAGCTCACCACCTGGCAGGGATACATTCACTGAAGCTTTCTTT. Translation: CASSPPGRDTFTEAFF.

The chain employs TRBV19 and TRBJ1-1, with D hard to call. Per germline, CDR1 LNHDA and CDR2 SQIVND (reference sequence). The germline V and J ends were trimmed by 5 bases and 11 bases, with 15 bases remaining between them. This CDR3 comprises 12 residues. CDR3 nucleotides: TGTGCCAGTAGTGAGTACGAAAGGGCGGCTTTCTTT. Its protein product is CASSEYERAAFF. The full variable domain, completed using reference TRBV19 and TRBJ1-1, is DGGITQSPKYLFRKEGQNVTLSCEQNLNHDAMYWYRQDPGQGLRLIYYSQIVNDFQKGDIAEGYSVSREKKESFPLTVTSAQKNPTAFYLCASSEYERAAFFGQGTRLTVV.